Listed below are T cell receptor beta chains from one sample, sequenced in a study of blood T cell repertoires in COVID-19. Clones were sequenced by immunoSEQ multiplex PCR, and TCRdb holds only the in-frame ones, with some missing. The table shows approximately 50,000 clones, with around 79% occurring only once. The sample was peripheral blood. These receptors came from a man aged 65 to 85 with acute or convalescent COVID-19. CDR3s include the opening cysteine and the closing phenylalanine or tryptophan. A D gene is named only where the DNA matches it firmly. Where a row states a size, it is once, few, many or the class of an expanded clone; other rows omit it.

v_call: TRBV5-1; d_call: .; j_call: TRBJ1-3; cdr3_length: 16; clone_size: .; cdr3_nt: TGCGCCAGCAGCTCAGCAAATTCGGGCTCTGGAAACACCATATATTTT; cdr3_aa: CASSSANSGSGNTIYF
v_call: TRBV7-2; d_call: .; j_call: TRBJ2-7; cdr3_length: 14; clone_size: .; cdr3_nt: TGTGCCAGCAGCTTAGGCCGGAGCTCCTACGAGCAGTACTTC; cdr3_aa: CASSLGRSSYEQYF
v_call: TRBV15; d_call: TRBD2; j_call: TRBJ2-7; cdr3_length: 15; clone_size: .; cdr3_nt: TGTGCCACCAGCAGAGGACTAGCGGGAAAAGGCGAGCAGTACTTC; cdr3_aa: CATSRGLAGKGEQYF
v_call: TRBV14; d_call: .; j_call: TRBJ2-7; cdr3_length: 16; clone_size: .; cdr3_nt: TGTGCCAGCAGCCGCGCGACGACAAGTCGTGCGTCCGAGCAGTACTTC; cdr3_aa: CASSRATTSRASEQYF
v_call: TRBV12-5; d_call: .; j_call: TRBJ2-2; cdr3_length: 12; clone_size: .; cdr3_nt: TGTGCTAGTAGACTAGGGGTCGGGGAGCTGTTTTTT; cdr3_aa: CASRLGVGELFF
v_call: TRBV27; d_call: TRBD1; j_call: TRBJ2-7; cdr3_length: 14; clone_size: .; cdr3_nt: TGTGCCAGCGCCGTGACAGGGACGTTAAACGAGCAGTACTTC; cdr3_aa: CASAVTGTLNEQYF
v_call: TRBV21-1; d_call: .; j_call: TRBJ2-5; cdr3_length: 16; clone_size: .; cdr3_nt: TGTGCCAGCGGACTTGAAGGTCGGGAGGGGGGCGAGACCCAGTACTTC; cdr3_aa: CASGLEGREGGETQYF
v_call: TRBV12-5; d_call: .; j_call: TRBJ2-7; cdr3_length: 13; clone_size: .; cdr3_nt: TGTGCTAGTGGTTTGGTAGGAGTAAGCGAGCAGTACTTC; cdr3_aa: CASGLVGVSEQYF
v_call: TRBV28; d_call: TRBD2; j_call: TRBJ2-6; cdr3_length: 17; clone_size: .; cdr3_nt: TGTGCCAGCAGTGATCTAGCGGGGTACTCTGGGGCCAACGTCCTGACTTTC; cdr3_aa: CASSDLAGYSGANVLTF
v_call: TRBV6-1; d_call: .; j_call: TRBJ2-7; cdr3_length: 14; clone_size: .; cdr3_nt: TGTGCCAGCAGTGACGAAGGACAGCTCGACGAGCAGTACTTC; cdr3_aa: CASSDEGQLDEQYF
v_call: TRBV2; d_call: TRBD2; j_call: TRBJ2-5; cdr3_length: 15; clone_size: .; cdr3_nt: TGTGCCAGCAGTGAAGTACAACTAGCTCGGGGGGCCCAGTACTTC; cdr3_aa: CASSEVQLARGAQYF
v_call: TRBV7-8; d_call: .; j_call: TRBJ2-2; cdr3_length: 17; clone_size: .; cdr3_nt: TGTGCCAGCAGCTTAGAGGCGCGGGCCAACGTGGCCGGGGAGCTGTTTTTT; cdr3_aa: CASSLEARANVAGELFF
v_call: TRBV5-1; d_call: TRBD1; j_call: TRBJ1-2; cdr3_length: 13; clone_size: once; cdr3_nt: TGCGCCAGCTGGGACAGCGGGAACTATGGCTACACCTTC; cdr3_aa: CASWDSGNYGYTF
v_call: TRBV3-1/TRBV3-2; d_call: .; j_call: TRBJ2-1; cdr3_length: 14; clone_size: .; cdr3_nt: TGTGCCAGCAGCCAAGGAAGGGCGCTAGCGGAGCAGTTCTTC; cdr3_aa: CASSQGRALAEQFF
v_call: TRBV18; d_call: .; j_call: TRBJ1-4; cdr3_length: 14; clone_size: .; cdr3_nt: TGTGCCAGCTCACCCGAGGCAGAGGATGAAAAACTGTTTTTT; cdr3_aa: CASSPEAEDEKLFF
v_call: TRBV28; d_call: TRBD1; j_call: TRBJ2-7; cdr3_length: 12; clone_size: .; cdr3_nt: TGTGCCAGCAGGTCAACAGGGGACGAGCAGTACTTC; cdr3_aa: CASRSTGDEQYF
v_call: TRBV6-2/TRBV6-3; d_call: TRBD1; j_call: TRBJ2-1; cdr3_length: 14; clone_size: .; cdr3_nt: TGTGCCAGCAGTTACCGTGCAGGGGGACGAGAGCAGTTCTTC; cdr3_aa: CASSYRAGGREQFF
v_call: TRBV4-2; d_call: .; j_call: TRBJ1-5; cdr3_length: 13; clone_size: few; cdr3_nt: TGTGCCAGCAGCCGAGGGACAAACCAGCCCCAGCATTTT; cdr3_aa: CASSRGTNQPQHF
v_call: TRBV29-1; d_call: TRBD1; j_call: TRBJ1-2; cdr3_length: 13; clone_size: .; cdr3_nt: TGCAGCGTTAAGGACAGGGAGGACTATGGCTACACCTTC; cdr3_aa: CSVKDREDYGYTF
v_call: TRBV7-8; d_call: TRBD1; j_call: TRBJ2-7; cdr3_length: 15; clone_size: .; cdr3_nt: TGTGCCAGCAGCTTAGTATTCGGGACAGGGGGCGAGCAGTACTTC; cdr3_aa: CASSLVFGTGGEQYF
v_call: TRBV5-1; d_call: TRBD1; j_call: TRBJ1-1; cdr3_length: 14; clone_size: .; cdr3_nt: TGCGCCAGCAGCTTGCAAACAGGGGCTACTGAAGCTTTCTTT; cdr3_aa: CASSLQTGATEAFF
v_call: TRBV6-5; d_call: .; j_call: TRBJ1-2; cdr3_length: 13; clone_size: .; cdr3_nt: TGTGCCTCGGGGGGGGAGGGAAACTATGGCTACACCTTC; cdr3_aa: CASGGEGNYGYTF
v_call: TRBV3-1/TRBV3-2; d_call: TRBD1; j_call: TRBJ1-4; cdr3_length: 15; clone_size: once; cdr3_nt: TGTGCCAGCAGCCTCAAGACAGGGAACAGAGAAAAACTGTTTTTT; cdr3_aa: CASSLKTGNREKLFF
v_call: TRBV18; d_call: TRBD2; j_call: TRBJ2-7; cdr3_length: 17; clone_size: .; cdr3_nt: TGTGCCAGCTCACCAAATCCTAGCGGGAGTAGGGTGTACGAGCAGTACTTC; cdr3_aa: CASSPNPSGSRVYEQYF
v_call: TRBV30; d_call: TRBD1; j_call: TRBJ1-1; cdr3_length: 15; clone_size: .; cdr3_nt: TGTGCCTGGAGTTTGATATGGGACAGGGGTGCTGAAGCTTTCTTT; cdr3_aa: CAWSLIWDRGAEAFF
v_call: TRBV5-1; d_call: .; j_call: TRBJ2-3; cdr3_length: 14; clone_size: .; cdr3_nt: TGCGCCAGCAGCGGCGGCGGATACACAGATACGCAGTATTTT; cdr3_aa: CASSGGGYTDTQYF
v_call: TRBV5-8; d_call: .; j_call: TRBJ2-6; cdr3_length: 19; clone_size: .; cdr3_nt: TGTGCCAGCAGCTCGGGAGGTGCAGGGGTTATGTCTGGGGCCAACGTCCTGACTTTC; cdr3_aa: CASSSGGAGVMSGANVLTF
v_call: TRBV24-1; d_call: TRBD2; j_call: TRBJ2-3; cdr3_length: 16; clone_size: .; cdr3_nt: TGTGCCACCAGTGACGGACTAGCGCCTAGCACAGATACGCAGTATTTT; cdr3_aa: CATSDGLAPSTDTQYF
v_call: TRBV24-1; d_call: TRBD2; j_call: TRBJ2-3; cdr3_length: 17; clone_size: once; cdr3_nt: TGTGCCACCAGTGATGGGGGACTAGCGGGGGTCGCAGATACGCAGTATTTT; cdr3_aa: CATSDGGLAGVADTQYF
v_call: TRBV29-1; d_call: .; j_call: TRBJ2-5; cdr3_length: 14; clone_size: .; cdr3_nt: TGCAGCGTCGACGGACAGAGAACGCAAGAGACCCAGTACTTC; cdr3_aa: CSVDGQRTQETQYF
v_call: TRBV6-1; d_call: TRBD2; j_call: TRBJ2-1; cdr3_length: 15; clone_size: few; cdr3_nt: TGTGCCAGCAGTCCGACTAGCATGTCCTACAATGAGCAGTTCTTC; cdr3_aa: CASSPTSMSYNEQFF
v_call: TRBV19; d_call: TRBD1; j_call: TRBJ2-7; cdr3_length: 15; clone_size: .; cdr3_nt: TGTGCCAGTAGAGGCGCCGGGACAGGGATCTACGAGCAGTACTTC; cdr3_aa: CASRGAGTGIYEQYF
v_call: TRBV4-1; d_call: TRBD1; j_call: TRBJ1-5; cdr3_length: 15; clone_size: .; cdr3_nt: TGCGCCAGCAGCCACAACAGGGGATCGGGGCAGCCCCAGCATTTT; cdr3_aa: CASSHNRGSGQPQHF
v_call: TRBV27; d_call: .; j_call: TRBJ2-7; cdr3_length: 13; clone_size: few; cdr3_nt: TGTGCCAGCAGTTTGGGCATGAATTACGAGCAGTACTTC; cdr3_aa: CASSLGMNYEQYF
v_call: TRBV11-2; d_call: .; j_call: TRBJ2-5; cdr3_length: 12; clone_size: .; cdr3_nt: TGTGCCAGCAGCTTAAACCGGGAGACCCAGTACTTC; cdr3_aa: CASSLNRETQYF
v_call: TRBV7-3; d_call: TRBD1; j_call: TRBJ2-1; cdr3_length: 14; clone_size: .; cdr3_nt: TGTGCCAGCAGCCACAGGGGTGAGGAGGATGAGCAGTTCTTC; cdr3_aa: CASSHRGEEDEQFF
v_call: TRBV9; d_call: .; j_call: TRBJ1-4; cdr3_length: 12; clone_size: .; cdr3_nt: TGTGCCAGCGGGGGGTCTAATGAAAAACTGTTTTTT; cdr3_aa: CASGGSNEKLFF
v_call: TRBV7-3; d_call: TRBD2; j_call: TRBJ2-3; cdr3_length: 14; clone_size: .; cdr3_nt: TGTGCCAGCAGGACCTCCGGGGGGGAGGGTACGCAGTATTTT; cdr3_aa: CASRTSGGEGTQYF
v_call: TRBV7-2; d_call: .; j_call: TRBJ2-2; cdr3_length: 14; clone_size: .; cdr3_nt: TGTGCCAGCAGTTTGGGGAGTCACACCGGGGAGCTGTTTTTT; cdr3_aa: CASSLGSHTGELFF
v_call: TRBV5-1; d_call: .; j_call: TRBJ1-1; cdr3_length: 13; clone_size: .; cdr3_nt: TGCGCCAGCAGCTTACAGACAAACACTGAAGCTTTCTTT; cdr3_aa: CASSLQTNTEAFF
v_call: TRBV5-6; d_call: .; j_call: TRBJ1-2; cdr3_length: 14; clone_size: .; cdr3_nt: TGTGCCAGCAGCTTGGGGCTCAGGGGATATGGCTACACCTTC; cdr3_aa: CASSLGLRGYGYTF
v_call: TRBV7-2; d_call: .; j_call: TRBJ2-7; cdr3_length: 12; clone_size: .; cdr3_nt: TGTGCCAGCACCTCACCGGGCTACGAGCAGTACTTC; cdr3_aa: CASTSPGYEQYF
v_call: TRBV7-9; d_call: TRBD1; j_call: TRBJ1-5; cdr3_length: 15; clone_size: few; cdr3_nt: TGTGCCAGCAGCATAGGGGACAGGGAGGGACAGCCCCAGCATTTT; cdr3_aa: CASSIGDREGQPQHF
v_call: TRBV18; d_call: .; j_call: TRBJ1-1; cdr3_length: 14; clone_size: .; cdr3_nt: TGTGCCAGCTCAACCTCCCCAGGGAACACTGAAGCTTTCTTT; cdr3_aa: CASSTSPGNTEAFF